The 12 T cell receptor beta chains listed next were all sequenced from one sample in a study of blood T cell repertoires in COVID-19. Here immunoSEQ multiplex PCR was the method, and the copy in TCRdb shows in-frame clones only, minus some. The sample yields 200,000 to 250,000 clones, around 90% seen once. Sequenced: PBMCs or T cells enriched from blood (not recorded which). Source of these receptors: a man aged 25-45 years who had been exposed to COVID-19.

The chain joins TRBV6-5 to TRBJ2-5; D is unresolved. Germline-derived CDR1 and CDR2 are MNHEY and SVGAGI. The CDR3 is 16 amino acids. V gave up 0 bases and J gave up 4 bases, with 15 bases separating them. Here the CDR3 reads CASSYSSVPSPETQYF. CDR3 nucleotide sequence: TGTGCCAGCAGTTACTCGAGTGTTCCTTCACCAGAGACCCAGTACTTC.

V usage is TRBV4-1 and J usage is TRBJ1-1, with D unclear. Looked up from germline, CDR1 is MGHRA and CDR2 is YSYEKL. The CDR3 has 15 residues. V was clipped by 5 bases and J by 2 bases, with 15 bases between them. The CDR3: CASSERGPINTEAFF. CDR3 coding DNA: TGCGCCAGCAGCGAACGAGGGCCAATCAACACTGAAGCTTTCTTT.

The rearrangement joins TRBV2 to TRBJ2-1; 11 nucleotides line up with TRBD2. The CDR3 extends over 15 amino acids. Germline CDR1 and CDR2: SNHLY and FYNNEI. V shed 6 bases and J 4 bases; nucleotides not matched to a gene: 5. CDR3: CASSGPSGGYNEQFF. CDR3 coding DNA: TGTGCCAGCAGCGGCCCTAGCGGGGGGTACAATGAGCAGTTCTTC.

The V and J genes are TRBV3-1 (or the pseudogene TRBV3-2) and TRBJ2-6, with 8 bases that match TRBD1. After removal of 5 bases from V and 4 bases from J, the junction contained 4 bases not matched to a gene. Germline CDR1 is LGHDT and CDR2 is YNNKEL (reference sequence). The CDR3 is made up of 15 amino acids. As DNA, the CDR3 is TGTGCCAGCAGCTTCAGACAGGGGGGGGCCAACGTCCTGACTTTC. Its protein product is CASSFRQGGANVLTF.

V usage is TRBV6-4 and J usage is TRBJ2-1; 7 nucleotides match TRBD1. CDR1 is MRHNA and CDR2 is SNTAGT in the germline V gene. Unmatched junction bases numbered 3, after V lost 2 bases and J lost 8 bases. The CDR3 length is 13 residues. The CDR3 DNA sequence: TGTGCCAGCAGTGACCAGGGGGTGGATGAGCAGTTCTTC. Protein product: CASSDQGVDEQFF.

The chain is built from TRBV7-2 and TRBJ1-1; the match to TRBD1 covers 7 bases. Germline CDR1 reads SGHTA; CDR2 reads FQGNSA. The CDR3 covers 17 residues. The V segment lost 1 base and the J segment 4 bases; nucleotides outside the gene matches: 12. The CDR3 region is CASSLGPPAGGGTEAFF. The CDR3 nucleotides are TGTGCCAGCAGCTTAGGCCCCCCGGCAGGGGGTGGCACTGAAGCTTTCTTT. The full variable domain, with the rest looked up from reference TRBV7-2 and TRBJ1-1, is GAGVSQSPSNKVTEKGKDVELRCDPISGHTALYWYRQSLGQGLEFLIYFQGNSAPDKSGLPSDRFSAERTGGSVSTLTIQRTQQEDSAVYLCASSLGPPAGGGTEAFFGQGTRLTVV.

This clone was detected a few times. The chain uses TRBV5-5 and TRBJ1-2; no firm D call. V lost 4 bases to trimming and J lost 8 bases, with 6 bases between them. This CDR3 contains 10 residues. The germline CDR1 and CDR2 sequences are SGHKS and YYEKEE (reference sequence). The CDR3 nucleotides read TGTGCCAGCAGCCCTTCGGGCTACACCTTC. As protein: CASSPSGYTF.

The chain recombines TRBV9 with TRBJ1-1, with TRBD1 identical over 11 bases. V lost 0 bases, J lost 5 bases, and 15 bases stayed unmatched. Germline CDR1 and CDR2: SGDLS and YYNGEE. The CDR3 covers 19 residues. This CDR3 is CASSVGRRDRGWEGTEAFF. The CDR3 bases are TGTGCCAGCAGCGTAGGCCGCCGGGACAGGGGGTGGGAAGGAACTGAAGCTTTCTTT.

The chain links TRBV3-1 (or the pseudogene TRBV3-2) to TRBJ1-2, with D perhaps matching TRBD1 (6 bases). The V end was cut by 1 base, the J end by 2 bases, with 8 bases between. CDR1 and CDR2 from the germline V gene are LGHDT and YNNKEL (reference sequence). There are 14 residues in the CDR3. Here the CDR3 reads CASSQGTANYGYTF. The CDR3 DNA follows: TGTGCCAGCAGCCAAGGGACAGCGAACTATGGCTACACCTTC.

This clone was detected only once. The chain links TRBV3-1 (or the pseudogene TRBV3-2) to TRBJ2-5; 9 nucleotides agree with TRBD2. CDR1 and CDR2 (germline): LGHDT, YNNKEL (reference sequence). Unmatched junction bases numbered 7, after V lost 0 bases and J lost 5 bases. The CDR3 is 16 residues long. CDR3 region: CASSQDQAGGLETQYF. Here the CDR3 DNA reads TGTGCCAGCAGCCAAGATCAGGCGGGGGGGCTTGAGACCCAGTACTTC.

The chain links TRBV11-3 to TRBJ2-7; TRBD1 aligns across 11 bases. CDR3 length equals 15 residues. V trimming: 6 bases; J trimming: 0 bases; junction bases outside the gene matches: 4. Germline V gene sequence: CDR1 SGHNT, CDR2 YENEEA. CDR3 sequence (DNA): TGTGCCAGCAGTGTGGACAGGGGGCACTCCTACGAGCAGTACTTC. Residues: CASSVDRGHSYEQYF. Combining the CDR3 with reference TRBV11-3 and TRBJ2-7 gives the whole variable domain EAGVVQSPRYKIIEKKQPVAFWCNPISGHNTLYWYLQNLGQGPELLIRYENEEAVDDSQLPKDRFSAERLKGVDSTLKIQPAELGDSAVYLCASSVDRGHSYEQYFGPGTRLTVT.

The V and J genes are TRBV6-6 and TRBJ1-2, with D possibly matching TRBD1 (5 bases). V was shortened by 0 bases and J by 8 bases, with 10 bases between the two germline ends. This CDR3 is 13 amino acids long. Germline V gene data show CDR1 as MNHNY and CDR2 as SVGAGI (reference sequence). Here the CDR3 reads CASSYSGVGGYTF. CDR3 DNA: TGTGCCAGCAGTTACTCAGGGGTGGGAGGCTACACCTTC.